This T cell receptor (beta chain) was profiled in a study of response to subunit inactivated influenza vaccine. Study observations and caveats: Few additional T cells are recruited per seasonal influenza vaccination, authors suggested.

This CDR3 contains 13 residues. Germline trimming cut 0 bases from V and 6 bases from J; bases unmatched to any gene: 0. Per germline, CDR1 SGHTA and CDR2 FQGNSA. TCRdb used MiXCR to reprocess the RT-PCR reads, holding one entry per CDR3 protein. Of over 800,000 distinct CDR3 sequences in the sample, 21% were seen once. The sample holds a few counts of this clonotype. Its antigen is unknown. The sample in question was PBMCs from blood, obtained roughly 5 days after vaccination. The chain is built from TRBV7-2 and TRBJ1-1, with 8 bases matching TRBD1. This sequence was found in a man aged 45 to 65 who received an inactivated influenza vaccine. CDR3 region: CASSLAQGAEAFF. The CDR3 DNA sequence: TGTGCCAGCAGCTTAGCACAGGGGGCTGAAGCTTTCTTT.